A selection of T cell receptor beta chains follows, all from one sample in a study of tissue T cells after allogeneic stem cell transplantation. Profiled with immunoSEQ multiplex PCR; TCRdb holds only in-frame clones, not every one. The data hold around 9,100 clones, with about 61% observed a single time. The input for sequencing was tissue from the jejunum, taken at autopsy. The receptors were gathered from a female donor over 55 with lung cancer. Both conserved end residues are part of each CDR3. D genes are given only for firm matches. Where a row states a size, it is once, few, many or the class of an expanded clone; other rows omit it.

D	V	J	size	DNA	CDR3
-	TRBV5-6	TRBJ2-1	-	TGTGCCAGCAGCTTTCCTGACAATGAGCAGTTCTTC	CASSFPDNEQFF
-	TRBV18	TRBJ1-5	-	TGTGCCAGCTCACCAGGGGCCGGGAGCAATCAGCCCCAGCATTTT	CASSPGAGSNQPQHF
-	TRBV11-2	TRBJ2-7	-	TGTGCCAGCAGACAGGGATATAGCTCCTACGAGCAGTACTTC	CASRQGYSSYEQYF
-	TRBV6-6	TRBJ2-3	-	TGTGCCAGCAGGGACTTTACTAGCACAGATACGCAGTATTTT	CASRDFTSTDTQYF
TRBD1	TRBV5-1	TRBJ2-1	-	TGCGCCAGCACACGGGACAGTAGCTCCTACAATGAGCAGTTCTTC	CASTRDSSSYNEQFF
TRBD2	TRBV19	TRBJ2-7	large	TGTGCCAGTACCCTAGCGGCCGGCTACGAGCAGTACTTC	CASTLAAGYEQYF
-	TRBV6-5	TRBJ2-7	-	TGTGCCAGCAGTTACGCGGATCCAGGCAAGTACGAGCAGTACTTC	CASSYADPGKYEQYF
TRBD1	TRBV19	TRBJ1-6	-	TGTGCCAGTAGTGGACAGGGTTCACCCCTCCACTTT	CASSGQGSPLHF
-	TRBV29-1	TRBJ2-1	few	TGCAGCGCCGCGAAACCTAGCAATGAGCAGTTCTTC	CSAAKPSNEQFF
-	TRBV7-6	TRBJ2-7	-	TGTGCCAGCAGCCCCGTCCCTTCCTACGAGCAGTACTTC	CASSPVPSYEQYF
TRBD1	TRBV6-5	TRBJ1-1	-	TGTGCCAGCAGTAGCGACAGGGGAACTGAAGCTTTCTTT	CASSSDRGTEAFF
-	TRBV4-2	TRBJ2-4	once	TGTGCCAGCAGCCAATGGGACGGGGCAGCCAAAAACATTCAGTACTTC	CASSQWDGAAKNIQYF
TRBD2	TRBV7-6	TRBJ2-7	-	TGTGCCAGCAGCTTAGGCGGGAGGGCCAACGAGCAGTACTTC	CASSLGGRANEQYF
TRBD2	TRBV11-3	TRBJ2-1	-	TGTGCCAGCAGCTTAGGTCTAGCGGGGCCAGACAATGAGCAGTTCTTC	CASSLGLAGPDNEQFF
-	TRBV4-1	TRBJ2-1	-	TGCGCCAGCAGCCAACGAACTCGGGGGAGCTCCTACAATGAGCAGTTCTTC	CASSQRTRGSSYNEQFF
-	TRBV5-1	TRBJ1-1	medium-sized	TGCGCCAGCAGCTTGGCCGACAGTTACACTGAAGCTTTCTTT	CASSLADSYTEAFF
TRBD2	TRBV7-9	TRBJ2-3	-	TGTGCCAGCAGCAATCTCGGGACTAGCGGGACGCAGTATTTT	CASSNLGTSGTQYF
TRBD2	TRBV7-2	TRBJ2-3	-	TGTGCCAGCAGCCCCCGGGGGGGCGCGGAAGATACGCAGTATTTT	CASSPRGGAEDTQYF
-	TRBV30	TRBJ1-4	few	TGTGCCTGGAGTGTCCCTATGACAGCGAATGAAAAACTGTTTTTT	CAWSVPMTANEKLFF
-	TRBV19	TRBJ1-4	-	TGTGCCAGTAGTATAAGGTCCAAGAGGGAAAAACTGTTTTTT	CASSIRSKREKLFF
TRBD1	TRBV6-7	TRBJ1-5	once	TGTGCCAGCAATAGGGGATGGACAGGGACCCATCAGCCCCAGCATTTT	CASNRGWTGTHQPQHF
-	TRBV11-3	TRBJ1-5	few	TGTGCCAGCAGCTTAGGGTTTGGTGGCAATCAGCCCCAGCATTTT	CASSLGFGGNQPQHF
-	TRBV6-6	TRBJ1-3	-	TGTGCCAGCAGTTCCGCTGGAAACACCATATATTTT	CASSSAGNTIYF
TRBD2	TRBV24-1	TRBJ2-4	-	TGTGCCACCAGTGATCTCGGTAGCGGGGACATTCAGTACTTC	CATSDLGSGDIQYF
TRBD2	TRBV5-5	TRBJ2-1	-	TGTGCCAGCAGCCCCGGGACTAGCGGCTACAATGAGCAGTTCTTC	CASSPGTSGYNEQFF
TRBD1	TRBV6-5	TRBJ1-1	medium-sized	TGTGCCAGCATTCCGGGACAGGGTCAGAACACTGAAGCTTTCTTT	CASIPGQGQNTEAFF
-	TRBV3-1/TRBV3-2	TRBJ2-7	-	TGTGCCAGCAGCCAAGATTTGCGGCTAGCTGCCTACGAGCAGTACTTC	CASSQDLRLAAYEQYF
-	TRBV7-3	TRBJ1-5	few	TGTGCCAGCATCACGCGAGGGCTCAATCAGCCCCAGCATTTT	CASITRGLNQPQHF
-	TRBV6-1	TRBJ1-5	-	TGTGCCAGCAGTGAAGTGCGGGACACTAAATTTAGCAATCAGCCCCAGCATTTT	CASSEVRDTKFSNQPQHF
-	TRBV29-1	TRBJ1-2	few	TGCAGCGCGAAGTATGGCAACTATGGCTACACCTTC	CSAKYGNYGYTF
-	TRBV6-5	TRBJ1-5	-	TGTGCCAGCAGTTTGTCAGCGCATAGCAATCAGCCCCAGCATTTT	CASSLSAHSNQPQHF
TRBD2	TRBV29-1	TRBJ2-5	medium-sized	TGCAGCGTTGAGCCGACTAGCGGGAGGAGGAGGGAGACCCAGTACTTC	CSVEPTSGRRRETQYF
-	TRBV19	TRBJ1-2	-	TGTGCCAGTAGTATCGCAAACAGGGTCACGGGGGGCTACACCTTC	CASSIANRVTGGYTF
-	TRBV3-1/TRBV3-2	TRBJ2-7	medium-sized	TGTGCCAGCAGCCAGAGGGGGGACGAGCAGTACTTC	CASSQRGDEQYF
-	TRBV7-9	TRBJ2-2	-	TGTGCCAGCAGCACCCGCCAGGGGGGCACCGGGGAGCTGTTTTTT	CASSTRQGGTGELFF